What follows are 10 T cell receptor beta chains derived from one specimen sequenced in a study of blood T cell repertoires in COVID-19. Method: immunoSEQ multiplex PCR; TCRdb's copy keeps in-frame clones and lacks some. The sample includes under 200,000 clones, about 80% of them seen just once. Sample: peripheral blood. These receptors were obtained from a man aged 60-69 years with acute or convalescent COVID-19.

The chain joins TRBV19 to TRBJ1-4; TRBD1 matches at 8 bases. V lost 3 bases and J lost 8; bases outside the gene matches: 8. CDR1 LNHDA and CDR2 SQIVND come from the germline V gene (reference sequence). The CDR3 sequence is 15 residues long. CDR3 in DNA: TGTGCCAGTAGTATGGCAGGGGGCTTATTCGAAAAACTGTTTTTT. Translating gives CASSMAGGLFEKLFF.

The chain employs TRBV9 and TRBJ1-6, with 7 bases lining up with TRBD1. The V segment lost 3 bases and the J segment 10 bases; nucleotides outside the gene matches: 7. Germline CDR1 reads SGDLS; CDR2 reads YYNGEE. The CDR3 consists of 14 residues. The DNA of the CDR3 is TGTGCCAGCAGCGCTACAGGGGTCCAATCACCCCTCCACTTT. Translation gives CASSATGVQSPLHF.

This clone was detected only once. V usage is TRBV3-1 (or the pseudogene TRBV3-2) and J usage is TRBJ1-4; TRBD1 agrees at 9 bases. V was pared by 1 base and J by 8 bases, with 8 bases of the junction left unmatched. Germline V lookup: CDR1 LGHDT, CDR2 YNNKEL (reference sequence). The CDR3 consists of 16 residues. The CDR3 loop is CASSQVAGQGWEKLFF. The CDR3 DNA follows: TGTGCCAGCAGCCAAGTCGCCGGACAGGGGTGGGAAAAACTGTTTTTT.

This chain's CDR3 is CASSLSGRADTEAFF. CDR3 sequence (DNA): TGTGCCAGCAGTTTATCGGGCAGGGCGGACACTGAAGCTTTCTTT. The chain combines TRBV27 with TRBJ1-1, with TRBD1 as a possible D gene (5 bases). There are 15 residues in the CDR3. The germline V gene has CDR1 MNHEY and CDR2 SMNVEV (reference sequence). The ends were cut back, 0 bases at V and 3 bases at J, with 11 bases in the middle.

The chain employs TRBV15 and TRBJ1-5, with D perhaps matching TRBD1 (6 bases). V was shortened by 0 bases and J by 5 bases, with 8 bases between the two germline ends. Germline values: CDR1 LNHNV, CDR2 YYDKDF (reference sequence). This CDR3 contains 14 residues. CDR3 in DNA: TGTGCCACCAGCAGAGAGAGGGGGTATCAGCCCCAGCATTTT. Translating it yields CATSRERGYQPQHF.

The DNA of the CDR3 is TGTGCCAGCAGTTACCGGACAGGGAACTCACCCCTCCACTTT. This encodes CASSYRTGNSPLHF. V gene TRBV6-5 combines with J gene TRBJ1-6; 8 positions match TRBD1. Unmatched junction bases numbered 4, after V lost 2 bases and J lost 10 bases. CDR3 length: 14 amino acids. Germline assignment: CDR1 MNHEY and CDR2 SVGAGI.

The chain joins TRBV2 to TRBJ2-7, with unresolved D. Trimming pared 6 bases from V and 4 bases from J, leaving 10 bases between. There are 12 residues in the CDR3. CDR1 and CDR2 (germline): SNHLY, FYNNEI. Written as DNA, the CDR3 is TGTGCCAGCAGCGCCCCCCGGTACGAGCAGTACTTC. It is translated as CASSAPRYEQYF.

This clone was observed a handful of times. The same CDR3 is also encoded by other DNA sequences in this sample. The V call is TRBV2, the J call TRBJ1-5; D remains ambiguous. The germline V and J ends were trimmed by 8 bases and 5 bases, with 10 bases remaining between them. Germline V lookup: CDR1 SNHLY, CDR2 FYNNEI. The CDR3 consists of 12 residues. The CDR3 DNA reads TGTGCCAGCCGGGTAGGAGATCAGCCCCAGCATTTT. Translating it yields CASRVGDQPQHF.

The rearrangement uses TRBV2 and TRBJ1-5; TRBD1 aligns across 12 bases. This CDR3 contains 17 residues. Germline CDR1 is SNHLY and CDR2 is FYNNEI. J was trimmed by 2 bases and V by 5 bases; bases with no gene match: 7. The CDR3 region is CASSSGTGGWGNQPQHF. The CDR3 region has the DNA TGTGCCAGCAGTTCCGGGACAGGGGGCTGGGGCAATCAGCCCCAGCATTTT.

This clone was found a few times. This chain uses TRBV24-1 with TRBJ1-1; no definite D call. The germline V and J ends were trimmed by 0 bases and 0 bases, with 7 bases remaining between them. CDR1 is KGHDR and CDR2 is SFDVKD in the germline V gene. CDR3 length: 15 amino acids. This CDR3 is CATSDLEIMNTEAFF. CDR3 in DNA: TGTGCCACCAGTGATTTGGAGATAATGAACACTGAAGCTTTCTTT.